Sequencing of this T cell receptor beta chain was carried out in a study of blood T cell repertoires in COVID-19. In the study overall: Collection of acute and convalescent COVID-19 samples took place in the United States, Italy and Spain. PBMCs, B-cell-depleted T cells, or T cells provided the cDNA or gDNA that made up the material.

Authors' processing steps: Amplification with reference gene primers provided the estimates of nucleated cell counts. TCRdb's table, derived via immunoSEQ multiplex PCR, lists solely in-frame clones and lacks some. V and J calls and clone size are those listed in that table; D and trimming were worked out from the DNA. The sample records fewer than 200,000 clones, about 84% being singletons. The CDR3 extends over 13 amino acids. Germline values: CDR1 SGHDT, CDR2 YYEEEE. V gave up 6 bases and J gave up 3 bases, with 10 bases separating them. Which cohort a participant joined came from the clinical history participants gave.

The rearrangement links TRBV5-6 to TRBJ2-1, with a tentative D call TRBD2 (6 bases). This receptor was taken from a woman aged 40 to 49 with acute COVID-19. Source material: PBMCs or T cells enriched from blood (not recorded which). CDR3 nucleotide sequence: TGTGCCAGCACCAGGGACTTCTACAATGAGCAGTTCTTC. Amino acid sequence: CASTRDFYNEQFF.